This passage covers 20 T cell receptor beta chains from one sample sequenced in a study of blood T cell repertoires in COVID-19. Only in-frame clones appear in the TCRdb table, and some are missing; sequencing was by immunoSEQ multiplex PCR. In the table there are a few hundred thousand clones, 80% to 90% of which are singletons. The specimen was PBMCs or T cells enriched from blood (not recorded which). The receptors here all came from a woman aged 25-40 years who had recovered from COVID-19.

The genes are TRBV2 and TRBJ1-5, with D maybe TRBD1 (5 bases). Germline V CDR1 and CDR2: SNHLY, FYNNEI. Trimming removed 9 bases from V and 0 bases from J, with 15 bases in between. The CDR3 has 15 amino acids. The CDR3 DNA follows: TGTGCCAGTAAGGAGACAGTGACTAGCAATCAGCCCCAGCATTTT. This translates into CASKETVTSNQPQHF.

V usage is TRBV12-3 or TRBV12-4 and J usage is TRBJ1-1, with 9 positions matching TRBD1. The CDR3 sequence is 11 residues long. V was pared by 3 bases and J by 14 bases, with 4 bases of the junction left unmatched. The CDR3 spells CASSFGTGQFF. The CDR3 DNA follows: TGTGCCAGCAGTTTCGGGACAGGGCAATTCTTT.

The chain carries TRBV5-1 and TRBJ1-3; weak D call: TRBD1 (5 bases). The CDR3 spans 15 residues. The germline V gene has CDR1 SGHRS and CDR2 YFSETQ. V lost 0 bases and J 2 bases, leaving 9 bases between the germline ends. The CDR3 loop reads CASSLEGAPGNTIYF. As DNA, the CDR3 is TGCGCCAGCAGCTTGGAAGGGGCCCCTGGAAACACCATATATTTT.

The chain employs TRBV5-6 and TRBJ1-1, with D possibly being TRBD1 (6 bases). Trimming left V 1 base short and J 7 bases short, with 17 bases between. Germline V gene sequence: CDR1 SGHDT, CDR2 YYEEEE. The CDR3 runs to 15 residues. CDR3 DNA: TGTGCCAGCAGCTTGCCACCGGGACAAGGAATTGAAGCTTTCTTT. Residues: CASSLPPGQGIEAFF.

The rearrangement links TRBV4-2 to TRBJ2-7; 8 positions agree with TRBD2. V lost 2 bases and J lost 4; bases outside the gene matches: 13. Germline-derived CDR1 and CDR2 are LGHNA and YNFKEQ. There are 17 residues in the CDR3. CDR3 nucleotides: TGTGCCAGCAGCCAACCGGCGGGGAGCGGGGGAGGATACGAGCAGTACTTC. This sequence encodes CASSQPAGSGGGYEQYF.

The chain is built from TRBV27 and TRBJ2-5; 8 positions agree with TRBD1. V gave up 5 bases and J gave up 5 bases; unmatched junction bases: 7. The CDR3 covers 14 residues. The germline gives CDR1 MNHEY, CDR2 SMNVEV (reference sequence). The CDR3 sequence is CASSVDRGLETQYF. CDR3 sequence (DNA): TGTGCCAGCAGTGTCGACAGGGGTCTGGAGACCCAGTACTTC.

The V and J genes are TRBV28 and TRBJ2-3, with 7 bases matching TRBD1. Trimming took 5 bases from V and 3 from J; bases not matched to a gene: 8. This CDR3 comprises 15 residues. Germline-derived CDR1 and CDR2 are MDHEN and SYDVKM. The CDR3 nucleotides read TGTGCCAGCAGTCTGCAGGGGGTCTTAACAGATACGCAGTATTTT. Translating it yields CASSLQGVLTDTQYF.

V and J are TRBV11-1 and TRBJ1-1, with a tentative D call TRBD1 (5 bases). The CDR3 runs to 14 residues. With 8 bases removed from V and 1 base from J, the gap between germline ends came to 14 bases. CDR1 is SGHAT and CDR2 is FQDESV in the germline V gene (reference sequence). CDR3 in amino acids: CASGVGRANTEAFF. The CDR3 DNA reads as TGTGCCAGCGGCGTCGGCAGGGCGAACACTGAAGCTTTCTTT. Looking up the rest from reference TRBV11-1 and TRBJ1-1 gives the full variable domain: EAEVAQSPRYKITEKSQAVAFWCDPISGHATLYWYRQILGQGPELLVQFQDESVVDDSQLPKDRFSAERLKGVDSTLKIQPAELGDSAMYLCASGVGRANTEAFFGQGTRLTVV.

The rearrangement uses TRBV6-5 and TRBJ1-1; TRBD1 is a possible D gene (5 bases). The ends were cut back, 2 bases at V and 0 bases at J, with 7 bases in the middle. The CDR3 runs to 14 residues. Germline values: CDR1 MNHEY, CDR2 SVGAGI. CDR3 sequence reads: CASSYNRLNTEAFF. Written as DNA, the CDR3 is TGTGCCAGCAGTTACAACAGGTTGAACACTGAAGCTTTCTTT.

This clone was seen once. J is TRBJ2-7 and V is TRBV3-1 (or the pseudogene TRBV3-2), with 7 bases that match TRBD2. This CDR3 region has 15 residues. Trimming removed 0 bases from V and 3 bases from J; junction bases left unmatched: 5. From germline, CDR1 is LGHDT and CDR2 YNNKEL (reference sequence). CDR3 region: CASSQDTAGYYEQYF. CDR3 bases: TGTGCCAGCAGCCAAGATACAGCGGGGTACTACGAGCAGTACTTC.

The chain uses TRBV28 and TRBJ2-7, with a possible D match to TRBD1 (5 bases). Trimming stripped 5 bases from V and 3 bases from J, with 14 bases between. Germline lookup yields CDR1 MDHEN and CDR2 SYDVKM. CDR3 length: 14 residues. The CDR3, as DNA: TGTGCCAGCAGTACTATCCTCAGGGACTACGAGCAGTACTTC. Encoded protein: CASSTILRDYEQYF.

The gene calls are TRBV7-9 and TRBJ2-1; perhaps TRBD1 as D (5 bases). The CDR3 has 14 amino acids. Trimming removed 5 bases at V and 6 bases at J, with 14 bases between. CDR1 and CDR2 (germline): SEHNR, FQNEAQ (reference sequence). The DNA of the CDR3 is TGTGCCAGCAGCCCCATAAGCCAGGGCAATGAGCAGTTCTTC. It specifies CASSPISQGNEQFF.

J is TRBJ2-2 and V is TRBV3-1 (or the pseudogene TRBV3-2), with 8 bases fitting TRBD1. The germline gives CDR1 LGHDT, CDR2 YNNKEL (reference sequence). V lost 6 bases and J lost 4; bases outside the gene matches: 4. The CDR3 is 14 amino acids. The CDR3 protein is CASSTGGGTGELFF. CDR3 in DNA: TGTGCCAGCAGTACAGGGGGTGGCACCGGGGAGCTGTTTTTT.

The genes are TRBV3-1 (or the pseudogene TRBV3-2) and TRBJ1-1; D is unresolved. V was pared by 4 bases and J by 6 bases, with 12 bases between. The germline gives CDR1 LGHDT, CDR2 YNNKEL (reference sequence). CDR3 length: 13 residues. In DNA form, the CDR3 reads TGTGCCAGCAGCCCGGACTTAAGGGCTGAAGCTTTCTTT. Translation: CASSPDLRAEAFF.

The J gene is TRBJ2-3, the V gene TRBV14, with D possibly being TRBD1 (6 bases). From germline, CDR1 is SGHDN and CDR2 FVKESK. The length of the CDR3 is 15 residues. V lost 3 bases, J lost 2 bases, and 12 bases lay in between. For the CDR3, the DNA is TGTGCCAGCAGCCACTACAGGGTACCCACAGATACGCAGTATTTT. Translating gives CASSHYRVPTDTQYF.

This clone has just one count. The CDR3 DNA sequence: TGCAGCGTTGAAGATAGTACCAAGAATGGCTACACCTTC. Protein: CSVEDSTKNGYTF. The rearrangement joins TRBV29-1 to TRBJ1-2; D not resolved. The germline V gene has CDR1 SQVTM and CDR2 ANQGSEA. This CDR3 spans 13 amino acids. Trimming shortened V by 0 bases and J by 6 bases, and 11 bases separated the two germline ends.

The chain uses TRBV9 and TRBJ2-1; 10 nucleotides line up with TRBD2. Germline V gives CDR1 SGDLS, CDR2 YYNGEE. Trimming removed 0 bases from V and 0 bases from J; junction bases left unmatched: 6. This CDR3 comprises 18 residues. The CDR3 nucleotides are TGTGCCAGCAGCGTAGCTACTAGCGGGGCGAGCTCCTACAATGAGCAGTTCTTC. Residues: CASSVATSGASSYNEQFF.

The V gene is TRBV10-3, the J gene TRBJ2-3, with a tentative D call TRBD1 (5 bases). The V and J ends lost 0 bases and 9 bases respectively, with 16 bases between them. From germline, CDR1 is ENHRY and CDR2 SYGVKD. The CDR3 extends over 15 amino acids. CDR3 coding DNA: TGTGCCATCAGTGAGTCTTCGGCCGGACACACAACGCAGTATTTT. It yields the protein CAISESSAGHTTQYF.

The CDR3 protein is CATSRDNVRVRSGANVLTF. CDR3 nucleotide sequence: TGTGCCACCAGCAGAGATAATGTCCGGGTCCGCTCTGGGGCCAACGTCCTGACTTTC. The chain combines TRBV15 with TRBJ2-6; D gene ambiguous. CDR3 length: 19 amino acids. Trimming stripped 0 bases from V and 0 bases from J, with 15 bases between. Germline CDR1 reads LNHNV; CDR2 reads YYDKDF (reference sequence).

The chain joins TRBV13 to TRBJ2-5; D is possibly TRBD2 (6 bases). The CDR3 contains 14 residues. From germline, CDR1 is PRHDT and CDR2 FYEKMQ (reference sequence). V was clipped by 5 bases and J by 1 base, with 11 bases between them. CDR3 protein: CASSPGGLQETQYF. CDR3 in DNA: TGTGCCAGCAGCCCTGGGGGACTCCAAGAGACCCAGTACTTC.